A single sample is the source of the 20 T cell receptor beta chains below, sequenced in a study of cytomegalovirus exposure and HLA in healthy donors. The PCR contained 60 Vbeta and 13 Jbeta primers. The repertoire was sequenced with immunoSEQ multiplex PCR; TCRdb's copy has only in-frame clones and lacks some. The repertoire consists of 150,000 or so clones, with around 79% occurring once and the leading ten covering approximately 6%. The sample consisted of PBMCs. The source is a man aged 30-40 years in good health and CMV-seropositive.

The genes are TRBV29-1 and TRBJ2-7; D remains ambiguous. CDR1 and CDR2 (germline): SQVTM, ANQGSEA. The length of the CDR3 is 13 residues. With 6 bases removed from V and 0 bases from J, the gap between germline ends came to 12 bases. The CDR3 spells CSVRAPLSYEQYF. The CDR3 DNA is TGCAGCGTGCGCGCACCCCTCTCCTACGAGCAGTACTTC.

The chain joins TRBV4-2 to TRBJ2-5; perhaps TRBD1 as D (6 bases). Germline V lookup: CDR1 LGHNA, CDR2 YNFKEQ. V dropped 3 bases and J dropped 5 bases, with 19 bases sitting between them. The CDR3 consists of 16 residues. The CDR3 here is CASSHPSMGAAETQYF. CDR3 DNA: TGTGCCAGCAGCCACCCATCGATGGGGGCGGCGGAGACCCAGTACTTC.

A word on this clone: At one of its ends the junction is not consistent with the germline gene, which may arise from a read error. The J gene is TRBJ1-4, the V gene TRBV30; D gene ambiguous. The CDR3 is made up of 14 amino acids. Germline lookup yields CDR1 GTSNPN and CDR2 SVGIG (reference sequence). CDR3 DNA sequence: TGTGCCTGGAGACCTGACTCCACCAATGGAAAACTGTTTTTT. As protein: CAWRPDSTNGKLFF. Full variable domain (outside the CDR3, taken from reference TRBV30 and TRBJ1-4): SQTIHQWPATLVQPVGSPLSLECTVEGTSNPNLYWYRQAAGRGLQLLFYSVGIGQISSEVPQNLSASRPQDRQFILSSKKLLLSDSGFYLCAWRPDSTNGKLFFGSGTQLSVL.

The chain employs TRBV7-6 and TRBJ1-4, with TRBD1 matching over 9 bases. CDR3 length: 15 amino acids. Per germline, CDR1 SGHVS and CDR2 FNYEAQ. With V trimmed by 4 bases and J by 4 bases, 4 bases remained unmatched. CDR3 bases: TGTGCCAGCAGCTCCGGGACAGGGCTTAATGAAAAACTGTTTTTT. Its translation: CASSSGTGLNEKLFF.

V gene TRBV7-9 combines with J gene TRBJ2-2; no clear D gene. Germline V gene lookup returns CDR1 SEHNR and CDR2 FQNEAQ (reference sequence). This CDR3 has 15 amino acids. V was pared by 1 base and J by 2 bases, with 8 bases between. Here the CDR3 reads CASSLVQENTGELFF. The CDR3 DNA reads as TGTGCCAGCAGCTTAGTACAAGAAAACACCGGGGAGCTGTTTTTT.

V is TRBV6-5 and J is TRBJ2-3; D unclear. Germline values: CDR1 MNHEY, CDR2 SVGAGI. V was clipped by 1 base and J by 6 bases, with 5 bases between them. The CDR3 consists of 12 residues. The CDR3 sequence is CASSYYGDTQYF. CDR3 DNA: TGTGCCAGCAGTTACTACGGGGATACGCAGTATTTT.

The rearrangement joins TRBV2 to TRBJ2-7; maybe TRBD2 (5 bases). This CDR3 comprises 14 residues. The V gene lost 6 bases and the J gene lost 1 base, with 13 bases spanning the gap. In germline, CDR1 is SNHLY, CDR2 FYNNEI. CDR3 in amino acids: CASSLLGLSYEQYF. CDR3 coding DNA: TGTGCCAGCAGCTTACTAGGATTATCCTACGAGCAGTACTTC.

This rearrangement joins TRBV12-5 to TRBJ1-1, with D possibly matching TRBD1 (5 bases). CDR1 LGHNT and CDR2 FRNRAP come from the germline V gene. Trimming left V 2 bases short and J 1 base short, with 11 bases between. The CDR3 is 15 amino acids. CDR3 DNA sequence: TGTGCTAGTGGTTTGATGGCAGACAGGAACACTGAAGCTTTCTTT. Translation gives CASGLMADRNTEAFF.

In this sample, this clone turned up a few times. At one boundary the junction diverges from the germline segment, which might be a read error. This CDR3 reads CASSFARQGASGANGLTF. CDR3 nucleotide sequence: TGTGCCAGCAGCTTCGCCCGGCAGGGGGCGTCTGGGGCCAACGGCCTGACTTTC. J is TRBJ2-6 and V is TRBV11-3, with TRBD1 matching over 8 bases. The CDR3 length is 18 residues. CDR1 SGHNT and CDR2 YENEEA come from the germline V gene.

Remarks on this clone: Other DNA sequences in the sample encode the same CDR3. V and J are TRBV28 and TRBJ1-3; 8 bases agree with TRBD1. This CDR3 has 14 residues. Germline V gene lookup returns CDR1 MDHEN and CDR2 SYDVKM. Unmatched junction bases numbered 2, after V lost 5 bases and J lost 2 bases. For the CDR3, the DNA is TGTGCCAGCAGTAGACAGGGGACTGGAAACACCATATATTTT. This translates into CASSRQGTGNTIYF.

The chain employs TRBV28 and TRBJ1-4; 9 positions match TRBD1. Germline CDR1 reads MDHEN; CDR2 reads SYDVKM. J lost 5 bases, V lost 5 bases, and 6 bases had no gene match. CDR3 length: 15 residues. The CDR3 DNA is TGTGCCAGCAGTCCCCCGGACAGGGGAAATGAAAAACTGTTTTTT. Its protein is CASSPPDRGNEKLFF.

V is TRBV30 and J is TRBJ1-1, with D possibly being TRBD1 (5 bases). The CDR3 spans 15 residues. Looked up from germline, CDR1 is GTSNPN and CDR2 is SVGIG (reference sequence). Trimming cost V 2 bases and J 1 base, with 14 bases left between them. As DNA, the CDR3 is TGTGCCTGGAGTCACCCTCAGGGAAAGAACACTGAAGCTTTCTTT. Protein product: CAWSHPQGKNTEAFF. Looking up the rest from reference TRBV30 and TRBJ1-1 gives the full variable domain: SQTIHQWPATLVQPVGSPLSLECTVEGTSNPNLYWYRQAAGRGLQLLFYSVGIGQISSEVPQNLSASRPQDRQFILSSKKLLLSDSGFYLCAWSHPQGKNTEAFFGQGTRLTVV.

The rearrangement joins TRBV19 to TRBJ2-7, with 7 bases aligning to TRBD1. Germline V CDR1 and CDR2: LNHDA, SQIVND (reference sequence). The CDR3 runs to 12 residues. V lost 5 bases, J lost 3 bases, and 1 base stayed unmatched. For the CDR3, the DNA is TGTGCCAGTAGTCGACAGGGCTACGAGCAGTACTTC. Amino acids: CASSRQGYEQYF.

The rearrangement links TRBV6-5 to TRBJ2-7; the D gene is possibly TRBD2 (5 bases). The CDR3 consists of 16 residues. The V end lost 2 bases, the J end lost 1 base, and 15 bases lay between the germline ends. The germline V gene encodes CDR1 MNHEY and CDR2 SVGAGI. The CDR3 DNA reads TGTGCCAGCAGTTACGGCGGGTCAGCGTGGTCCTACGAGCAGTACTTC. Amino acids: CASSYGGSAWSYEQYF.

The chain couples TRBV7-2 to TRBJ1-1; D gene unclear. The CDR3 length is 12 residues. CDR1 is SGHTA and CDR2 is FQGNSA in the germline V gene. Between the trimmed V and J ends, which lost 2 bases and 6 bases, there was a span of 7 bases. DNA for the CDR3: TGTGCCAGCAGCTTAACACCAGCTGAAGCTTTCTTT. This codes for CASSLTPAEAFF.

The chain employs TRBV21-1 and TRBJ2-1; the listed D gene, TRBD2, was not tested against the DNA. TRBV21-1 has pseudogene status. The CDR3 loop spans 17 amino acids. The CDR3 DNA reads TGTGCCAGCAGCAAAAGGCGGGGCAAAAGCTCCTACAATGAGCAGTTCTTC. Its protein product is CASSKRRGKSSYNEQFF.

This clone was detected once. This chain uses TRBV18 with TRBJ1-5; 8 positions match TRBD1. The CDR3 covers 15 residues. J gave up 5 bases and V 3 bases, and 6 bases lay outside the gene matches. Germline CDR1 KGHSH, CDR2 LQKENI. The CDR3 loop reads CASSPTGGVDQPQHF. CDR3 in DNA: TGTGCCAGCTCACCTACAGGGGGGGTCGATCAGCCCCAGCATTTT.

The CDR3 spells CATSNRRPSTDTQYF. The CDR3, as DNA: TGTGCCACCAGCAACCGCAGGCCTAGCACAGATACGCAGTATTTT. The chain joins TRBV15 to TRBJ2-3; D remains ambiguous. This CDR3 has 15 amino acids. The V end was cut by 4 bases, the J end by 0 bases, with 11 bases between. Germline V CDR1 and CDR2: LNHNV, YYDKDF (reference sequence).

The CDR3 sequence: CASSSRVSEAFF. CDR3 sequence (DNA): TGTGCCAGCAGCTCGAGGGTTAGTGAAGCTTTCTTT. The chain combines TRBV11-2 with TRBJ1-1, with unresolved D. Germline V gives CDR1 SGHAT, CDR2 FQNNGV. The CDR3 spans 12 residues. Trimming removed 4 bases from V and 7 bases from J, with 10 bases in between.

The CDR3 protein is CASSESGTGDGYTF. CDR3 in DNA: TGTGCCAGCAGCGAATCGGGGACAGGGGATGGCTACACCTTC. The rearrangement joins TRBV7-8 to TRBJ1-2, with 10 nucleotides matching TRBD1. Germline trimming cut 5 bases from V and 6 bases from J; bases unmatched to any gene: 6. The CDR3 runs to 14 residues. Germline V gives CDR1 SGHVS, CDR2 FQNEAQ.